The entry below gives a single T cell receptor beta chain sequence along with its context. Its antigen remains unknown. CDR1 and CDR2 (germline): MGHDK, SYGVNS. The CDR3 length is 13 residues. V shed 0 bases and J shed 10 bases, with 12 bases lying between them. These data come from a study of graft-versus-host responses after intestinal transplantation. Study context: Anti-thymocyte globulin was used for induction in all recipients, who then took tacrolimus and steroids for approximately 3 years.

Study findings and constraints: The authors found GvH clones in recipient marrow, some appearing first in ileum or blood.

The repertoire was sequenced with immunoSEQ multiplex PCR; TCRdb's copy has only in-frame clones and lacks some. In the table there are 80,000 to 100,000 clones, 85% to 95% of which are singletons. The chain has TRBV25-1 and TRBJ1-2; no reliable D call. The source was unstimulated CD8+ T cells sorted from spleen or lymph node cells, collected before transplant. The sequence was collected from a human donor who was the organ donor for an intestinal transplant. CDR3 DNA sequence: TGTGCCAGCAGTGAATATTTTGAGGCTTTCTACACCTTC. It codes for CASSEYFEAFYTF.